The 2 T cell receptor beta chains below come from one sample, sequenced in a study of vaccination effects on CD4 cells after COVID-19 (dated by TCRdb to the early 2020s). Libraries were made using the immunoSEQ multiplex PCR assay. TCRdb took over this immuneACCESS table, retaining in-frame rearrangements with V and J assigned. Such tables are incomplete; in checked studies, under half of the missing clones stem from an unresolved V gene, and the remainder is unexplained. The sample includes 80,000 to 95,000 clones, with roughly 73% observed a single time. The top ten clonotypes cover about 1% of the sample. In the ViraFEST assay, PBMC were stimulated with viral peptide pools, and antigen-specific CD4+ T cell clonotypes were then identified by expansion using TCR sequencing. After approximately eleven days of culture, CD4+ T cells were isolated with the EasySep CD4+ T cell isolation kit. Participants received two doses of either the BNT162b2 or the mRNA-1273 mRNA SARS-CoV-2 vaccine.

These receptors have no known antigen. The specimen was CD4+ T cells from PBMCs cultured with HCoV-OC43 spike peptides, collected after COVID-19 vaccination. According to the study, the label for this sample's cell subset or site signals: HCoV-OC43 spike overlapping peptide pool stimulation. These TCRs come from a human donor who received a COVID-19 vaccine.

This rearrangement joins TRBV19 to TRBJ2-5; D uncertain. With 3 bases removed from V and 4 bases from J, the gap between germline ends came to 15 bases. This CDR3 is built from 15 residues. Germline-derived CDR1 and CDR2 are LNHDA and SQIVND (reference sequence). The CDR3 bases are TGTGCCAGTAGTATGCAGTTCAGGTGGGGAGAGACCCAGTACTTC. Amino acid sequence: CASSMQFRWGETQYF.

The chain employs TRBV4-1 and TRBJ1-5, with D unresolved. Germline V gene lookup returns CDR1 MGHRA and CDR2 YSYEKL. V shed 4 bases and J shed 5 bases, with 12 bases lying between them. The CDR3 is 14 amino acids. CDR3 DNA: TGCGCCAGCAGCCGTTCCTACGGGGATCAGCCCCAGCATTTT. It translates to CASSRSYGDQPQHF.